These 24 T cell receptor beta chains were sequenced from one sample in a study of technical replicates of blood from a handful of donors. Sequencing was performed with immunoSEQ multiplex PCR; in TCRdb, only in-frame clones are kept and a portion is missing. The sample holds tens of thousands of clones; 93% are singletons and the top ten take roughly 0.25%. The sequencing sample was made of T cells isolated from PBMCs. The receptors stem from a human donor in good health.

The chain joins TRBV7-9 to TRBJ1-2; tentatively, D is TRBD1 (6 bases). The germline gives CDR1 SEHNR, CDR2 FQNEAQ (reference sequence). The CDR3 totals 12 residues. V lost 5 bases to trimming and J lost 8 bases, with 12 bases between them. CDR3 sequence reads: CASSANREGYTF. In nucleotides, the CDR3 is TGTGCCAGCAGCGCAAACAGGGAGGGCTACACCTTC.

This clone was seen once. The chain couples TRBV5-6 to TRBJ2-2; TRBD2 matches 9 bases. The CDR3 contains 15 residues. The germline V gene has CDR1 SGHDT and CDR2 YYEEEE. Unmatched junction bases numbered 5, after V lost 4 bases and J lost 4 bases. The chain's CDR3 is CASSGTSRSTGELFF. CDR3 coding DNA: TGTGCCAGCAGCGGGACTAGCCGGAGCACCGGGGAGCTGTTTTTT.

V is TRBV28 and J is TRBJ1-2; possibly TRBD1 for D (5 bases). Germline CDR1 and CDR2: MDHEN and SYDVKM. V was cut by 3 bases and J by 2 bases, with 7 bases left in between. CDR3 length equals 13 residues. DNA of the CDR3: TGTGCCAGCAGTTTTGACAGCAACTATGGCTACACCTTC. It translates to CASSFDSNYGYTF.

V gene TRBV4-2 combines with J gene TRBJ2-7; D ambiguous. From germline, CDR1 is LGHNA and CDR2 YNFKEQ. V shed 0 bases and J shed 4 bases, with 13 bases lying between them. This CDR3 is built from 15 residues. The CDR3 DNA sequence: TGTGCCAGCAGCCAAGATCCATCCCACTCATACGAGCAGTACTTC. Its translation is CASSQDPSHSYEQYF.

This chain links TRBV19 with TRBJ2-3; the D gene is possibly TRBD1 (5 bases). Deletions cut 8 bases from V and 4 bases from J, with 22 bases between. This CDR3 is built from 16 residues. Germline lookup yields CDR1 LNHDA and CDR2 SQIVND (reference sequence). In nucleotides, the CDR3 is TGTGCCAGTTCGGCAGGGTTTCTGGTTTGGGCAGATACGCAGTATTTT. Its protein is CASSAGFLVWADTQYF.

V usage is TRBV5-4 and J usage is TRBJ2-2; tentatively, D is TRBD2 (5 bases). Germline loops: CDR1 SGHNT, CDR2 YYREEE (reference sequence). This CDR3 has 13 residues. V was shortened by 0 bases and J by 10 bases, with 10 bases between the two germline ends. The CDR3 is CASSLEGSEELFF. In nucleotides, the CDR3 is TGTGCCAGCAGCTTGGAAGGTAGCGAGGAGCTGTTTTTT. The entire variable domain, with the rest obtained from reference TRBV5-4 and TRBJ2-2, is as follows: ETGVTQSPTHLIKTRGQQVTLRCSSQSGHNTVSWYQQALGQGPQFIFQYYREEENGRGNFPPRFSGLQFPNYSSELNVNALELDDSALYLCASSLEGSEELFFGEGSRLTVL.

CDR3 DNA: TGTGCCAGCCTCACCGTTCGGGGAAACTCCTACGAGCAGTACTTC. It codes for CASLTVRGNSYEQYF. The V and J genes are TRBV2 and TRBJ2-7; D is perhaps TRBD2 (5 bases). Between the trimmed V and J ends, which lost 8 bases and 0 bases, there was a span of 17 bases. The germline gives CDR1 SNHLY, CDR2 FYNNEI. This CDR3 contains 15 residues. Full variable domain (missing parts from reference TRBV2 and TRBJ2-7): EPEVTQTPSHQVTQMGQEVILRCVPISNHLYFYWYRQILGQKVEFLVSFYNNEISEKSEIFDDQFSVERPDGSNFTLKIRSTKLEDSAMYFCASLTVRGNSYEQYFGPGTRLTVT.

The V and J genes are TRBV29-1 and TRBJ1-3, with a tentative D call TRBD1 (6 bases). Germline V gene data show CDR1 as SQVTM and CDR2 as ANQGSEA. CDR3 length equals 15 residues. Trimming pared 4 bases from V and 0 bases from J, leaving 13 bases between. DNA for the CDR3: TGCAGCGTTGCACTAGGGGGGGGCTCTGGAAACACCATATATTTT. It encodes CSVALGGGSGNTIYF.

The genes are TRBV19 and TRBJ2-5; 7 bases match TRBD2. The germline V gene has CDR1 LNHDA and CDR2 SQIVND (reference sequence). Unmatched junction bases numbered 7, after V lost 5 bases and J lost 1 base. The CDR3 loop spans 15 amino acids. The CDR3 sequence: CASSETSIAQETQYF. As DNA, the CDR3 is TGTGCCAGTAGTGAGACTAGCATCGCCCAAGAGACCCAGTACTTC.

The rearrangement uses TRBV5-4 and TRBJ1-2; 8 bases match TRBD1. The ends lost 4 bases at V and 6 bases at J; junction bases unmatched: 5. The CDR3 spans 13 residues. The germline V gene encodes CDR1 SGHNT and CDR2 YYREEE (reference sequence). CDR3 DNA sequence: TGTGCCAGCAGCCGGCAGGGGGCTAATGGCTACACCTTC. It specifies CASSRQGANGYTF.

V and J are TRBV7-9 and TRBJ1-1, with a possible D match to TRBD1 (5 bases). The CDR3 length is 15 residues. Trimming shortened V by 2 bases and J by 1 base, and 11 bases separated the two germline ends. Germline V CDR1 and CDR2: SEHNR, FQNEAQ (reference sequence). The CDR3 spells CASSLLYGQNTEAFF. CDR3 DNA sequence: TGTGCCAGCAGCTTATTATATGGACAGAACACTGAAGCTTTCTTT.

This chain connects TRBV7-9 to TRBJ2-7; no reliable D call. Germline CDR1 reads SEHNR; CDR2 reads FQNEAQ (reference sequence). The CDR3 loop spans 14 amino acids. V was shortened by 5 bases and J by 2 bases, with 13 bases between the two germline ends. The CDR3 sequence is CASSHTENPYEQYF. CDR3 bases: TGTGCCAGCAGCCACACAGAGAACCCCTACGAGCAGTACTTC.

This clone was counted a few times. CDR3 sequence reads: CASSGDSSSGNTIYF. CDR3 DNA: TGTGCCAGCAGTGGTGACAGTAGCTCTGGAAACACCATATATTTT. This rearrangement joins TRBV2 to TRBJ1-3; maybe TRBD1 (5 bases). V lost 4 bases, J lost 0 bases, and 10 bases lay in between. The germline V gene has CDR1 SNHLY and CDR2 FYNNEI. The CDR3 totals 15 residues.

V gene TRBV10-3 combines with J gene TRBJ2-3; TRBD1 is a possible D gene (5 bases). This CDR3 contains 11 residues. The germline V gene encodes CDR1 ENHRY and CDR2 SYGVKD. The V and J ends lost 8 bases and 2 bases respectively, with 5 bases between them. The CDR3 sequence is CAIGATDTQYF. The DNA of the CDR3 is TGTGCCATCGGGGCCACAGATACGCAGTATTTT.

This clone was recorded only once. The genes are TRBV7-6 and TRBJ2-7, with TRBD1 matching 11 bases. In germline, CDR1 is SGHVS, CDR2 FNYEAQ. Trimming removed 6 bases from V and 4 bases from J; junction bases left unmatched: 11. The CDR3 is made up of 16 amino acids. The CDR3: CASSPFTGTGGYEQYF. In DNA form, the CDR3 reads TGTGCCAGCAGTCCGTTTACCGGGACAGGGGGGTACGAGCAGTACTTC.

J is TRBJ2-2 and V is TRBV13, with 11 bases that match TRBD2. The CDR3 spans 21 residues. The V and J ends lost 3 bases and 3 bases, in that order; junction bases with no gene match: 18. From germline, CDR1 is PRHDT and CDR2 FYEKMQ (reference sequence). In DNA form, the CDR3 reads TGTGCCAGCAGCTTGGGAAGACTAGCGGGATCTGCCGGGGGGCACACCGGGGAGCTGTTTTTT. Translated, it gives CASSLGRLAGSAGGHTGELFF.

The chain carries TRBV9 and TRBJ1-4; D ambiguous. Germline V CDR1 and CDR2: SGDLS, YYNGEE. This CDR3 has 17 amino acids. V was pared by 5 bases and J by 0 bases, with 17 bases between. The CDR3 is CASSTGVEAATNEKLFF. Here the CDR3 DNA reads TGTGCCAGCAGTACCGGGGTGGAGGCTGCAACTAATGAAAAACTGTTTTTT.

The genes are TRBV29-1 and TRBJ2-7, with 8 nucleotides matching TRBD1. V trimming: 3 bases; J trimming: 0 bases; junction bases outside the gene matches: 7. The germline V gene has CDR1 SQVTM and CDR2 ANQGSEA. This CDR3 spans 15 amino acids. The CDR3 DNA is TGCAGCGTTGAGGGTTTAGGGACAGGCTCCTACGAGCAGTACTTC. Its translation is CSVEGLGTGSYEQYF.

The chain couples TRBV6-1 to TRBJ1-1, with D uncertain. The CDR3 extends over 12 amino acids. Trimming left V 7 bases short and J 3 bases short, with 9 bases between. Germline V gives CDR1 MNHNS, CDR2 SASEGT. CDR3 nucleotide sequence: TGTGCCAGCAATAGAGAGGACACTGAAGCTTTCTTT. Translating gives CASNREDTEAFF.

This clone was observed a single time. V is TRBV4-1 and J is TRBJ2-7; 10 bases agree with TRBD2. CDR3 length: 14 amino acids. The V and J ends lost 1 base and 7 bases, in that order; junction bases with no gene match: 4. Per the germline V gene, CDR1 is MGHRA and CDR2 is YSYEKL. CDR3 DNA: TGCGCCAGCAGCCAAGCGGGACTAGCGCGGGAGCAGTACTTC. Amino acids: CASSQAGLAREQYF.

The V gene is TRBV6-1, the J gene TRBJ2-2; TRBD2 is a possible D gene (7 bases). The CDR3 is made up of 16 amino acids. The germline gives CDR1 MNHNS, CDR2 SASEGT. Deletions cut 4 bases from V and 5 bases from J, with 17 bases between. CDR3 in DNA: TGTGCCAGCAGTGTAACGGGGGGCCCCTTAACCGGGGAGCTGTTTTTT. Its protein product is CASSVTGGPLTGELFF.

In this sample, this clone turned up a few times. The gene calls are TRBV25-1 and TRBJ1-2; 8 bases are shared with TRBD1. From germline, CDR1 is MGHDK and CDR2 SYGVNS. Losses at the gene ends were 9 bases for V and 5 bases for J; bases not matched to a gene: 14. The CDR3 extends over 15 amino acids. CDR3 DNA sequence: TGTGCCAGTCAATCCGGGACAGGCGGACCATATGGCTACACCTTC. Amino acid sequence: CASQSGTGGPYGYTF.

The rearrangement joins TRBV7-2 to TRBJ2-1; 7 bases fit TRBD2. The CDR3 totals 16 residues. Trimming at V came to 4 bases and at J to 2 bases, leaving 8 bases not matched to a gene. Per germline, CDR1 SGHTA and CDR2 FQGNSA. The CDR3 spells CASSSGGLAAYNEQFF. CDR3 nucleotides: TGTGCCAGCAGCTCTGGTGGGCTAGCGGCCTACAATGAGCAGTTCTTC.

The J gene is TRBJ2-2, the V gene TRBV25-1; 9 bases line up with TRBD1. Losses at the gene ends were 4 bases for V and 5 bases for J; bases not matched to a gene: 11. CDR3 length: 17 amino acids. Looked up from germline, CDR1 is MGHDK and CDR2 is SYGVNS. The CDR3 protein is CASSAVGQGSWTGELFF. The CDR3 DNA sequence: TGTGCCAGCAGTGCAGTAGGACAGGGGAGTTGGACCGGGGAGCTGTTTTTT.